These T cell receptor beta chains were read from a single sample in a study of human T cells and chemical hapten exposure. One entry per CDR3 protein, called by TCRdb with MiXCR from the RACE reads. Counted here are some 53,000 distinct CDR3 sequences, approximately 9.9% occurring once; the ten biggest clones make up around 2%. The sample here was whole blood, taken in connection with sensitization to the hapten diphenylcyclopropenone (DPC). The receptors originated from a woman between 40 and 55 years old with alopecia areata. Some clones in this sample may be carry-over from other donors' samples. CDR3s include the opening cysteine and the closing phenylalanine or tryptophan. D genes are given only for firm matches. A row's size may be missing; if present it is once, few, many or a size class.

d_call: NA
v_call: TRBV4-3
clone_size: few
j_call: TRBJ1-3
cdr3_aa: CASSQESGGGTIYF
cdr3_nt: TGCGCCAGCAGCCAAGAGTCGGGGGGCGGCACCATATATTTT

d_call: TRBD2
v_call: TRBV7-2
clone_size: few
j_call: TRBJ2-3
cdr3_aa: CASSLSSGASNTQYF
cdr3_nt: TGTGCCAGCAGCTTATCTAGCGGGGCATCCAATACGCAGTATTTT

d_call: NA
v_call: TRBV7-2
clone_size: few
j_call: TRBJ2-3
cdr3_aa: CASSSRNQYTQYF
cdr3_nt: TGTGCCAGCAGCTCGAGGAACCAGTATACGCAGTATTTT

d_call: NA
v_call: TRBV3-1
clone_size: few
j_call: TRBJ2-3
cdr3_aa: CASSQGDLADTQYF
cdr3_nt: TGTGCCAGCAGCCAAGGGGATCTAGCGGATACGCAGTATTTT

d_call: NA
v_call: TRBV7-9
clone_size: NA
j_call: TRBJ2-7
cdr3_aa: CASSLVPREQYF
cdr3_nt: TGTGCCAGCAGCTTGGTACCGAGGGAGCAGTACTTC

d_call: TRBD1
v_call: TRBV4-3
clone_size: few
j_call: TRBJ1-1
cdr3_aa: CASSPGQGWGEAFF
cdr3_nt: TGCGCCAGCAGCCCTGGACAGGGCTGGGGTGAAGCTTTCTTT

d_call: NA
v_call: TRBV4-3
clone_size: many
j_call: TRBJ2-1
cdr3_aa: CASSQDRGGSYNEQFF
cdr3_nt: TGCGCCAGCAGCCAAGATAGGGGGGGATCCTACAATGAGCAGTTCTTC

d_call: TRBD1
v_call: TRBV5-1
clone_size: many
j_call: TRBJ2-1
cdr3_aa: CASSWTGAGNEQFF
cdr3_nt: TGCGCCAGCAGCTGGACAGGGGCGGGCAATGAGCAGTTCTTC

d_call: TRBD2
v_call: TRBV7-9
clone_size: NA
j_call: TRBJ2-3
cdr3_aa: CASSWTSSPTDTQYF
cdr3_nt: TGTGCCAGCAGCTGGACTAGTTCCCCCACAGATACGCAGTATTTT

d_call: TRBD1
v_call: TRBV12-3/TRBV12-4
clone_size: few
j_call: TRBJ1-5
cdr3_aa: CASSRDRYQPQHF
cdr3_nt: TGTGCCAGCAGTCGGGACAGATATCAGCCCCAGCATTTT

d_call: TRBD1
v_call: TRBV2
clone_size: NA
j_call: TRBJ1-4
cdr3_aa: CASSVDRGVNEKLFF
cdr3_nt: TGTGCCAGCAGTGTCGACAGGGGGGTAAATGAAAAACTGTTTTTT

d_call: NA
v_call: TRBV29-1
clone_size: many
j_call: TRBJ1-1
cdr3_aa: CSVEESEAFF
cdr3_nt: TGCAGCGTTGAGGAGTCTGAAGCTTTCTTT

d_call: TRBD2
v_call: TRBV4-3
clone_size: few
j_call: TRBJ2-2
cdr3_aa: CASSQAAGGNTGELFF
cdr3_nt: TGCGCCAGCAGCCAAGCTGCGGGGGGGAACACCGGGGAGCTGTTTTTT

d_call: TRBD2
v_call: TRBV9
clone_size: NA
j_call: TRBJ2-2
cdr3_aa: CASSDGTSTPNTGELFF
cdr3_nt: TGTGCCAGCAGCGATGGGACTAGCACCCCGAACACCGGGGAGCTGTTTTTT

d_call: NA
v_call: TRBV5-1
clone_size: NA
j_call: TRBJ2-5
cdr3_aa: CASSLGRSQETQYF
cdr3_nt: TGCGCCAGCAGCCTTGGCAGGAGCCAAGAGACCCAGTACTTC

d_call: NA
v_call: TRBV3-1
clone_size: NA
j_call: TRBJ2-3
cdr3_aa: CASSPTRASTDTQYF
cdr3_nt: TGTGCCAGCAGCCCGACAAGGGCTAGCACAGATACGCAGTATTTT

d_call: NA
v_call: TRBV2
clone_size: many
j_call: TRBJ1-6
cdr3_aa: CASSASPWGVDNSPLHF
cdr3_nt: TGTGCCAGCAGTGCTTCTCCATGGGGAGTCGATAATTCACCCCTCCACTTT

d_call: NA
v_call: TRBV28
clone_size: NA
j_call: TRBJ2-7
cdr3_aa: CASSWLSLSSYEQYF
cdr3_nt: TGTGCCAGCAGTTGGCTCTCCTTGTCCTCCTACGAGCAGTACTTC

d_call: NA
v_call: TRBV11-2
clone_size: many
j_call: TRBJ2-3
cdr3_aa: CASSLVYRGTDTQYF
cdr3_nt: TGTGCCAGCAGCTTAGTTTACAGGGGCACAGATACGCAGTATTTT

d_call: NA
v_call: TRBV27
clone_size: many
j_call: TRBJ1-4
cdr3_aa: CASRPLNEKMFF
cdr3_nt: TGTGCCAGCAGGCCACTTAATGAAAAAATGTTTTTT

d_call: NA
v_call: TRBV5-5
clone_size: many
j_call: TRBJ1-2
cdr3_aa: CASTSLRGTAYGYTF
cdr3_nt: TGTGCCAGCACCTCCCTTCGGGGGACGGCGTATGGCTACACCTTC

d_call: TRBD1
v_call: TRBV18
clone_size: NA
j_call: TRBJ2-7
cdr3_aa: CASSRTGTYEQYF
cdr3_nt: TGTGCCAGCTCCCGGACAGGGACCTACGAGCAGTACTTC

d_call: TRBD2
v_call: TRBV15
clone_size: few
j_call: TRBJ2-2
cdr3_aa: CATSRPLAGVNTGELFF
cdr3_nt: TGTGCCACCAGCAGACCCTTGGCGGGAGTAAACACCGGGGAGCTGTTTTTT

d_call: NA
v_call: TRBV3-1
clone_size: many
j_call: TRBJ2-7
cdr3_aa: CASSLSTAPYEQYF
cdr3_nt: TGTGCCAGCAGCTTAAGTACCGCTCCCTACGAGCAGTACTTC

d_call: TRBD1
v_call: TRBV7-2
clone_size: many
j_call: TRBJ2-4
cdr3_aa: CASSMGTGGMDIQYF
cdr3_nt: TGTGCCAGCAGCATGGGGACAGGGGGTATGGACATTCAGTACTTC

d_call: TRBD1
v_call: TRBV6-5
clone_size: NA
j_call: TRBJ2-3
cdr3_aa: CASSQTGASTDTQYF
cdr3_nt: TGTGCCAGCAGTCAGACAGGGGCTAGCACAGATACGCAGTATTTT

d_call: TRBD1
v_call: TRBV12-3/TRBV12-4
clone_size: many
j_call: TRBJ2-3
cdr3_aa: CASRGDRGTDTQYF
cdr3_nt: TGTGCCAGCAGGGGGGACAGGGGGACGGATACGCAGTATTTT